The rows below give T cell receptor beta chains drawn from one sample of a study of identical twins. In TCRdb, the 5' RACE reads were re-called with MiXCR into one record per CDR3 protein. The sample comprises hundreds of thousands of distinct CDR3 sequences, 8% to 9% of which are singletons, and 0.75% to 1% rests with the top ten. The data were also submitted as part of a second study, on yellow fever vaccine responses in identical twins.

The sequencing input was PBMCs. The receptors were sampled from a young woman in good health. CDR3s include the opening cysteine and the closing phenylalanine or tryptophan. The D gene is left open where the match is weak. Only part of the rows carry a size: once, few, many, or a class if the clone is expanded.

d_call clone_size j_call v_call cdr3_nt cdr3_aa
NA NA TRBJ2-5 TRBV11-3 TGTGCCAGCAGCTTAGGGGGGCAACCCCGAGAGACCCAGTACTTC CASSLGGQPRETQYF
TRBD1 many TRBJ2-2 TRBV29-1 TGCAGCGTTGGCGGGGGACAGGGTCAAACCGGGGAGCTGTTTTTT CSVGGGQGQTGELFF
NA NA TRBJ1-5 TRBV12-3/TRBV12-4 TGTGCCAGCAGTTTATCGGCAGGCGCGAATCAGCCCCAGCATTTT CASSLSAGANQPQHF
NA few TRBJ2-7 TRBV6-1 TGTGCCAGCAGCCTACCGGGACGGGGCTACGAGCAGTACTTC CASSLPGRGYEQYF
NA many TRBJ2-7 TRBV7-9 TGTGCCAGCAGTTTTACAGGGTTTGGCGAGCAGTACTTC CASSFTGFGEQYF
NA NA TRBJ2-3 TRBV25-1 TGTGCCAGCAGTGGTGTCTACTACACAGATACGCAGTATTTT CASSGVYYTDTQYF
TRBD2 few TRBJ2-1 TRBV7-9 TGTGCCAGCAGCTTAGGTAGCGGGAGGATTTCCTACAATGAGCAGTTCTTC CASSLGSGRISYNEQFF
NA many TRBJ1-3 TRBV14 TGTGCCAGCAGCCAAGTACTAACAGCCGGAAACACCATATATTTT CASSQVLTAGNTIYF
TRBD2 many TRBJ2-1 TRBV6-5 TGTGCCAGCAGTTACGTGTTAGCGGGTGGATTAGATGAGCAGTTCTTC CASSYVLAGGLDEQFF
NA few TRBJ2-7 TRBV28 TGTGCCAGCAGTCGCATGGGGGGCGGCGACGAGCAGTACTTC CASSRMGGGDEQYF
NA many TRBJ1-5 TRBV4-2 TGTGCCAGCAGCCAAGATCTCGGAGGCAATCAGCCCCAGCATTTT CASSQDLGGNQPQHF
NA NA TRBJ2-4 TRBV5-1 TGCGCCAGCAGTTACGGGAGTGGCAAAAACATTCAGTACTTC CASSYGSGKNIQYF
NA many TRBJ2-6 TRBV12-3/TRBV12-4 TGTGCCAGCAGCTGGACAGACTCTGGGGCCAACGTCCTGACTTTC CASSWTDSGANVLTF
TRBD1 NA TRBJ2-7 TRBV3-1 TGTGCCAGCAGCCAAGATAACTTCTTGTTTTATTCGGGACAGGGAACCTACGAGCAGTACTTC CASSQDNFLFYSGQGTYEQYF
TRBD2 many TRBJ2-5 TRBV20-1 TGCAGTGCCGGGACTAGCGGGGTGGGGGGAGAGACCCAGTACTTC CSAGTSGVGGETQYF
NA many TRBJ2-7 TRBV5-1 TGCGCCAGCAGCCCACAGGGTACCCCTTCCTACGAGCAGTACTTC CASSPQGTPSYEQYF
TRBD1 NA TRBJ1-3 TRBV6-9 TGTGCCAGCAGTTATCAGGGGGCGAGATTCGGAAACACCATATATTTT CASSYQGARFGNTIYF
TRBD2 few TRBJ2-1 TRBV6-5 TGTGCCAGCAGTTACGCCGGACTAGCGGGACCCTACAATGAGCAGTTCTTC CASSYAGLAGPYNEQFF
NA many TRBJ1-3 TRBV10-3 TGTGCCATCAGCCCTACCCAACAGGGAGCTGGAAACACCATATATTTT CAISPTQQGAGNTIYF
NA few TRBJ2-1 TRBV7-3 TGTGCCAGCAGCTTATCGGGGTTCGATGAGCAGTTCTTC CASSLSGFDEQFF
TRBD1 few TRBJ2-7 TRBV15 TGTGCCACCAGCAGAGGAAAAGGGGGCAACACCTACGAGCAGTACTTC CATSRGKGGNTYEQYF
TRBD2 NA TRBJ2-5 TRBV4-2 TGTGCCAGCAGCCAAGATTTAGGGCTAGCGGAAGAGACCCAGTACTTC CASSQDLGLAEETQYF
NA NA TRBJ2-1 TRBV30 TGTGCCTGGAGTACCCCGAACAATGAGCAGTTCTTC CAWSTPNNEQFF
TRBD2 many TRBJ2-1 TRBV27 TGTGCCAGCAGTTTTTCTAGCGGAAGCTCCTACAATGAGCAGTTCTTC CASSFSSGSSYNEQFF
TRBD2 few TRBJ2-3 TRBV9 TGTGCCAGCAGCGCAGGGACTAGCGATCGCGCAGATACGCAGTATTTT CASSAGTSDRADTQYF
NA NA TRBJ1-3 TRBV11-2 TGTGCCAGCAGCCCGGCTTTCTCTGGAAACACCATATATTTT CASSPAFSGNTIYF
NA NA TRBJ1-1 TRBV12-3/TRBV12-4 TGTGCCAGCAGAGTTCCACAGGTAACTGAAGCTTTCTTT CASRVPQVTEAFF
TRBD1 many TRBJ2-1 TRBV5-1 TGCGCCAGTAGGCGGCTCGGACAGGGAGGTGAGCAGTTCTTC CASRRLGQGGEQFF
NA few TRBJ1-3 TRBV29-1 TGCAGCGTTCTCGAGGGCGATGGAAACACCATATATTTT CSVLEGDGNTIYF
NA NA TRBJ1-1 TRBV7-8 TGTGCCAGCAGCTTTCAGGAAGTGATGAACACTGAAGCTTTCTTT CASSFQEVMNTEAFF
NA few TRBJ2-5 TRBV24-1 TGTGCCACCAGTGCAGGGACGTGGGAGACCCAGTACTTC CATSAGTWETQYF
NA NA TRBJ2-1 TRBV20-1 TGCAGTGCTAGTACTGGGGGCAGTTACAATGAGCAGTTCTTC CSASTGGSYNEQFF
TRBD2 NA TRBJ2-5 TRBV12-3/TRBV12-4 TGTGCCAGCAGTCGTCGGACTAGCGGGGGCCGGGAGACCCAGTACTTC CASSRRTSGGRETQYF
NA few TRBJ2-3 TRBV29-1 TGCAGCGTTCAGCCCTCGAGCACAGATACGCAGTATTTT CSVQPSSTDTQYF
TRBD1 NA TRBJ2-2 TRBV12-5 TGTGCTAGTGGTTGGGGCAGGACAGGTAACACCGGGGAGCTGTTTTTT CASGWGRTGNTGELFF
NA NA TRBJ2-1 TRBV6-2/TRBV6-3 TGTGCCAGCAGTAGCGAGATATTCAATGAGCAGTTCTTC CASSSEIFNEQFF
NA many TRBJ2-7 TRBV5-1 TGCGCCAGCAGCTTGGCCTCGGGACAATCTTACGAGCAGTACTTC CASSLASGQSYEQYF
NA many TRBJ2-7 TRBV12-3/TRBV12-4 TGTGCCAGCAGTTTTGGGGGCGAGCAGTACTTC CASSFGGEQYF
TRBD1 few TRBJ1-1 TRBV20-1 TGCAGTGCTCCCCCACGGACAGGGAGGGTTAACACTGAAGCTTTCTTT CSAPPRTGRVNTEAFF
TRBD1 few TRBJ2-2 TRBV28 TGTGCCAGCAGACAAAGGGGGACAGGGAACACCGGGGAGCTGTTTTTT CASRQRGTGNTGELFF
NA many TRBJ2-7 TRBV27 TGTGCCAGCAGTTTAACAGGGCAATACTCCTACGAGCAGTACTTC CASSLTGQYSYEQYF